The rows below give T cell receptor beta chains drawn from one sample of a study of chronic HIV infection and antiretroviral therapy. TCRdb reprocessed the 5' RACE reads via MiXCR and lists one record per CDR3 protein. The table has about 38,000 distinct CDR3 sequences, approximately 7.4% seen once. The specimen sequenced was peripheral blood. These receptors came from an adult who had HIV and had not received antiretroviral therapy, or was an uninfected healthy control (not recorded which). The CDR3 runs from the conserved cysteine through the conserved F or W. D genes are given only for firm matches. A clone size is listed for some rows: how often the clone was seen (once, few, many), or a class if it is expanded.

CDR3nt,CDR3aa,j_gene,d_gene,v_gene,abundance
TGCAGCGTTGAATCTCGGGGTGATGAGCAGTTCTTC,CSVESRGDEQFF,TRBJ2-1,.,TRBV29-1,many
TGCAGTGCTACTATGAACTTCGAGTCATACTATGGCTACACCTTC,CSATMNFESYYGYTF,TRBJ1-2,.,TRBV20-1,.
TGTGCCAGCAGCCAAGCGGCAGAATACAAGCAGTACTTC,CASSQAAEYKQYF,TRBJ2-7,.,TRBV3-1,.
TGTGCCAGCGCGGTTTTCACTAATGAAAAACTGTTTTTT,CASAVFTNEKLFF,TRBJ1-4,.,TRBV7-2,few
TGTGCCAGCAGTGAAGACGCAAATTATGGCTACACCTTC,CASSEDANYGYTF,TRBJ1-2,.,TRBV2,many
TGTGCCAGCAGTTACTCGCTAAAGGACAGGCAGAACACTGAAACTTTCTTT,CASSYSLKDRQNTETFF,TRBJ1-1,TRBD1,TRBV6-2/TRBV6-3,.
TGTGCCAGCAGTCCACGGGGGAGGGGAGGAGATACGCAGTATTTT,CASSPRGRGGDTQYF,TRBJ2-3,TRBD2,TRBV27,.
TGCGCCAGCAGCCAACGATGGGACCCGGTCCCTTACGAGCAGTACTTC,CASSQRWDPVPYEQYF,TRBJ2-7,.,TRBV4-3,few
TGTGCCAGCAGTTTAAGCGGGGAGGCTGGGGCCAACGTCCTGACTTTC,CASSLSGEAGANVLTF,TRBJ2-6,TRBD2,TRBV28,many
TGTGCTAGCAGCCCCCGGCCCTCCGGGACAGAAGAGACCCAGTACTTC,CASSPRPSGTEETQYF,TRBJ2-5,TRBD1,TRBV7-7,.
TGCAGTGCCCAAGAAGCAGGGCACCAAGATGAAGCTTTCTTT,CSAQEAGHQDEAFF,TRBJ1-1,.,TRBV20-1,many
TGTGCCAGCACAAAGGAGGGCCCTGGTGAGCAGTTCTTC,CASTKEGPGEQFF,TRBJ2-1,.,TRBV2,many
TGTGCCAGCAGTCTCCGGGACAGGGCCTACTACGAGCAGTACTTC,CASSLRDRAYYEQYF,TRBJ2-7,TRBD1,TRBV28,few
TGTGCCAGCAGTTTTGGGGTTTTTGGGGCTAGCGGCAAAGAGACCCAGTACTTC,CASSFGVFGASGKETQYF,TRBJ2-5,TRBD2,TRBV28,.
TGCAGCGTTGGGGGACTAGCGTTATACAATGAGCAGTTCTTC,CSVGGLALYNEQFF,TRBJ2-1,TRBD2,TRBV29-1,many
TGTGCCAGCAGTCAGGACACCACAGATACGCAGTATTTT,CASSQDTTDTQYF,TRBJ2-3,.,TRBV28,many
TGTGCCAGCAGCTCCCCAGGGACCTACGAGCAGTACTTC,CASSSPGTYEQYF,TRBJ2-7,.,TRBV7-2,few
TGTGCCAGCAGAGGACAGGGCACAGATACGCAGTATTTT,CASRGQGTDTQYF,TRBJ2-3,TRBD1,TRBV28,many
TGTGCCAGCAGTCGGAGGGCTGATAATGAAAAACTGTTTTTT,CASSRRADNEKLFF,TRBJ1-4,.,TRBV7-9,many
TGTGCCAGTAGTGCCCAACAGGGGAGAGGTGAAAAACTGTTTTTT,CASSAQQGRGEKLFF,TRBJ1-4,TRBD1,TRBV19,many
TGTGCCAGCAGTCCGGCCGGACAGGGTCAGGGGTCCTACGAGCAGTACTTC,CASSPAGQGQGSYEQYF,TRBJ2-7,TRBD1,TRBV27,.
TGTGCCAGTAGTATCGGACCCCTGGCTCAGCCCCAGCATTTT,CASSIGPLAQPQHF,TRBJ1-5,.,TRBV19,.
TGTGCCAGCATATCCCCCCCACCCCCAGATACGCAGTATTTT,CASISPPPPDTQYF,TRBJ2-3,.,TRBV2,many
TGTGCCATCAGTGAAGGTGATATTTACGCCGGGGAGCTGTTTTTT,CAISEGDIYAGELFF,TRBJ2-2,.,TRBV10-3,.
TGTGCCAGCAGCTTACGAGCAGCGGGAACCACCGGGGAGCTGTTTTTT,CASSLRAAGTTGELFF,TRBJ2-2,TRBD2,TRBV7-9,many
TGCGCCAGCAGCCAGGACAGGGCGATAAACACTGAAGCTTTCTTT,CASSQDRAINTEAFF,TRBJ1-1,TRBD1,TRBV4-1,many
TGCGCCAGCAGCGGGGACATCTATGGCTACACCTTC,CASSGDIYGYTF,TRBJ1-2,.,TRBV5-1,few
TGTGCCAGCAGTTCCACCGGGGTAAATGAGCAGTTCTTC,CASSSTGVNEQFF,TRBJ2-1,.,TRBV28,.
TGCAGTGCTAGCGGATCGACAGGGGGTAACTACGAGCAGTACTTC,CSASGSTGGNYEQYF,TRBJ2-7,TRBD1,TRBV20-1,.
TGTGCCAGCAGCTTAGGACAGGGGACAGATACGCAGTATTTT,CASSLGQGTDTQYF,TRBJ2-3,TRBD1,TRBV11-3,.
TGTGCCAGCACGGCCGCAGATACGCAGTATTTT,CASTAADTQYF,TRBJ2-3,.,TRBV25-1,many
TGTGCCAGCAGTTTTGGGGACAGGGGATCCTATGGCTACACCTTC,CASSFGDRGSYGYTF,TRBJ1-2,TRBD1,TRBV28,.
TGTGCCAGCAGTGTCAGGGGGGCTTACCAAGAGACCCAGTACTTC,CASSVRGAYQETQYF,TRBJ2-5,.,TRBV28,many
TGTGCCACCAGTGGGAAGGGATGGAATCAGCCCCAGCATTTT,CATSGKGWNQPQHF,TRBJ1-5,.,TRBV24-1,few
TGTGCTAGTGGTTTGGTAGGAGGGACCGTTGCCTACGAGCAGTACTTC,CASGLVGGTVAYEQYF,TRBJ2-7,.,TRBV12-5,few
TGTGCCAGCAGTGGGCCCTGGGAGCAGTACTTC,CASSGPWEQYF,TRBJ2-7,.,TRBV28,few
TGTGCCAGCGAGGGGTCTTTTGGTGCTAATGAAAAACTGTTTTTT,CASEGSFGANEKLFF,TRBJ1-4,.,TRBV7-9,many
TGCGCCAGCAGCTTGGTCGGGACCTACAATGAGCAGTTCTTC,CASSLVGTYNEQFF,TRBJ2-1,.,TRBV5-1,many
TGCGCCAGCAGCTGGCGGGAGCCTGGTTCCTACGAGCAGTACTTC,CASSWREPGSYEQYF,TRBJ2-7,TRBD2,TRBV5-1,many
TGCAGCCCTCCCCCTAGCGGGACATCGAGCTCCTACAATGAGCAGTTCTTC,CSPPPSGTSSSYNEQFF,TRBJ2-1,TRBD2,TRBV29-1,many